The T cell receptor beta chain described here comes from a study of blood T cell repertoires in COVID-19. Study in general: The United States, Italy and Spain were the sources of the acute and convalescent COVID-19 samples. Sources were T cells, B-cell-depleted T cells, or PBMCs; the material itself was cDNA or gDNA.

CDR1 and CDR2 from the germline V gene are SGHDN and FVKESK. Deletions cut 0 bases from V and 0 bases from J, with 5 bases between. There are 14 residues in the CDR3. As handled by the study authors: Amplification with reference gene primers provided the estimates of nucleated cell counts. Using immunoSEQ multiplex PCR, the repertoire was profiled, and TCRdb retains in-frame clones only, with some absent. V, J and clone size are taken as reported in that table, and D and trimming were inferred from the DNA itself. This sample has 200,000 to 250,000 clones; approximately 81% occur once, and the top ten carry roughly a tenth.

This TCR derives from a woman over 75 with COVID-19, enrolled during active disease. The specimen sequenced was peripheral blood. The chain carries TRBV14 and TRBJ1-2; D gene uncertain. The CDR3 loop reads CASSQDRTNYGYTF. For the CDR3, the DNA is TGTGCCAGCAGCCAAGATAGAACTAACTATGGCTACACCTTC.